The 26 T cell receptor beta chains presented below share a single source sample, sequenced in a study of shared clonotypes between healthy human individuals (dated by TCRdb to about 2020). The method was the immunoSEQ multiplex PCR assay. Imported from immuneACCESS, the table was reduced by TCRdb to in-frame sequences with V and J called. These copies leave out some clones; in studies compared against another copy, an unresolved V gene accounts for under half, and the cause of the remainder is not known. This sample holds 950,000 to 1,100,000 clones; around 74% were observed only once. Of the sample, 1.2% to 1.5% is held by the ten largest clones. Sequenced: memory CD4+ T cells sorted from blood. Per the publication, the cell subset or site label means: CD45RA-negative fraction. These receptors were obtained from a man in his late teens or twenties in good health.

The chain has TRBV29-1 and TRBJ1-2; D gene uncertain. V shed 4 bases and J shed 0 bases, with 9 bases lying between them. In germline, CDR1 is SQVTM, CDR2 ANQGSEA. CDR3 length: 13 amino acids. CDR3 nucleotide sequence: TGCAGCGTTGTAGCATGGCCTAACTATGGCTACACCTTC. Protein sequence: CSVVAWPNYGYTF.

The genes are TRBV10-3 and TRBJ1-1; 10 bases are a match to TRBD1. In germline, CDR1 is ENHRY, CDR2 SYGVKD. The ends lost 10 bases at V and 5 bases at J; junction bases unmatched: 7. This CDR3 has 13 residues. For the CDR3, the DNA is TGTGCCACCCTGGACAGGGGGTTAACTGAAGCTTTCTTT. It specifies CATLDRGLTEAFF.

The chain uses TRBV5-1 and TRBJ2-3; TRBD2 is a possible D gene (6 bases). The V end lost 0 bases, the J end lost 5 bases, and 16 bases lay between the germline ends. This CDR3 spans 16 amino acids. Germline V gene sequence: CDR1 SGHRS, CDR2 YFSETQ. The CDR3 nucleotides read TGCGCCAGCAGCTTGGTGTCGGAGGGGAGAGGAGATACGCAGTATTTT. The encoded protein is CASSLVSEGRGDTQYF.

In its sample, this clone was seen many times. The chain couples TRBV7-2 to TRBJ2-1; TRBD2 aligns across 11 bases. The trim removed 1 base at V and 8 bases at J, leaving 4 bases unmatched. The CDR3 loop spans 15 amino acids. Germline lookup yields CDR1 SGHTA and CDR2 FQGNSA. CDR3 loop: CASSLVAGGEYEQFF. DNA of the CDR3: TGTGCCAGCAGCTTAGTAGCGGGGGGGGAGTATGAGCAGTTCTTC.

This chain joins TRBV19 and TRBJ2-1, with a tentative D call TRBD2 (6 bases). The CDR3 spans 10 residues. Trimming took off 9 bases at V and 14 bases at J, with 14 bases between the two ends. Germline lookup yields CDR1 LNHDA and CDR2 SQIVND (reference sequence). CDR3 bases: TGTGCCAGCGGGCCTCGCGGGGAGTTCTTC. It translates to CASGPRGEFF.

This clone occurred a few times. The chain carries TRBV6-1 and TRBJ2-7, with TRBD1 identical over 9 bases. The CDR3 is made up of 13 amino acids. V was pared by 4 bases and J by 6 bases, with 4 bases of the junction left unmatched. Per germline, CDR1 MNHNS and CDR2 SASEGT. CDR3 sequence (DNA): TGTGCCAGCAGTGGGACAGGGGTCGGCGAGCAGTACTTC. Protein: CASSGTGVGEQYF.

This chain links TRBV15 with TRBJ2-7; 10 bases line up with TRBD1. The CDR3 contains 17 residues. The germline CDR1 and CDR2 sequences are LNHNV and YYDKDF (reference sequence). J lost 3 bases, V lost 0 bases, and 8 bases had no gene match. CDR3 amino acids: CATSRDWGQGSYYEQYF. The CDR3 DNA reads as TGTGCCACCAGCAGAGATTGGGGACAGGGGTCTTACTACGAGCAGTACTTC.

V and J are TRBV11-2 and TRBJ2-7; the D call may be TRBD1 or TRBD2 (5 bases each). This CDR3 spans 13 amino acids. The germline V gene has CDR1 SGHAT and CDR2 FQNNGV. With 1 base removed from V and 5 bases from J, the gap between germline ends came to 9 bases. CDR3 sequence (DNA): TGTGCCAGCAGCTTAGGCAGGGAGAACGAGCAGTACTTC. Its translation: CASSLGRENEQYF.

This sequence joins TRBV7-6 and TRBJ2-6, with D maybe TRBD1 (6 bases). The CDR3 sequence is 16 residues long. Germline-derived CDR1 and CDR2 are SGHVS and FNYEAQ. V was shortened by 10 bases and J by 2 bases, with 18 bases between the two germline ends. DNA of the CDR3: TGTGCCAACTCCAGGGGTGACCTGGCTGGGGCCAACGTCCTGACTTTC. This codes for CANSRGDLAGANVLTF.

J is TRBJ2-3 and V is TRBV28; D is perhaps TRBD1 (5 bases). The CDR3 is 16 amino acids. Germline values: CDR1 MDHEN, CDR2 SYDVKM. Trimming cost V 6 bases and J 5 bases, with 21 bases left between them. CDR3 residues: CASSLRAKGLGDTQYF. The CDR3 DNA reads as TGTGCCAGCAGCCTCCGGGCCAAGGGGTTGGGAGATACGCAGTATTTT. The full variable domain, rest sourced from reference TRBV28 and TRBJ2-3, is DVKVTQSSRYLVKRTGEKVFLECVQDMDHENMFWYRQDPGLGLRLIYFSYDVKMKEKGDIPEGYSVSREKKERFSLILESASTNQTSMYLCASSLRAKGLGDTQYFGPGTRLTVL.

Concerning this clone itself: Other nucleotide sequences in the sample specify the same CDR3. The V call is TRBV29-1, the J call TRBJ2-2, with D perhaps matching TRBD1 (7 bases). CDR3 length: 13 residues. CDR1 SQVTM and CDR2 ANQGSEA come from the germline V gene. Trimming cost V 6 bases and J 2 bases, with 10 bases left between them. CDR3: CSVRDSNTGELFF. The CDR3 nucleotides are TGCAGCGTGCGGGACAGTAACACCGGGGAGCTGTTTTTT.

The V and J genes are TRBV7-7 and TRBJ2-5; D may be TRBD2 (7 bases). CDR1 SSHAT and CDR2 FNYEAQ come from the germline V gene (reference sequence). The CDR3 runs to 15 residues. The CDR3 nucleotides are TGTGCTAGCGCGTCCGGTAGGGGGGGCCGAGAGACCCAGTACTTC. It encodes CASASGRGGRETQYF. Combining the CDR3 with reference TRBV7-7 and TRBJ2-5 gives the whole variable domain GAGVSQSPRYKVTKRGQDVTLRCDPISSHATLYWYQQALGQGPEFLTYFNYEAQPDKSGLPSDRFSAERPEGSISTLTIQRTEQRDSAMYRCASASGRGGRETQYFGPGTRLLVL.

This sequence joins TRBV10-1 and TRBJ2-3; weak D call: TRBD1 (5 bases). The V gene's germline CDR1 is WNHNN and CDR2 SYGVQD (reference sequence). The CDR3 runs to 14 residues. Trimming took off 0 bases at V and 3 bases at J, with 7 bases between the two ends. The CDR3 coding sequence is TGCGCCAGCAGTGAGTCGAAGGGGACAGATACGCAGTATTTT. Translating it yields CASSESKGTDTQYF.

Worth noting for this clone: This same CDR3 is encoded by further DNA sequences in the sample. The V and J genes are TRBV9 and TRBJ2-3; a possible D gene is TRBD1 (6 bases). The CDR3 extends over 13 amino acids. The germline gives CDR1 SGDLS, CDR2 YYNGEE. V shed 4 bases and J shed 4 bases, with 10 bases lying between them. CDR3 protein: CASSSQGSDTQYF. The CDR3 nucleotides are TGTGCCAGCAGCTCTCAGGGGTCAGATACGCAGTATTTT.

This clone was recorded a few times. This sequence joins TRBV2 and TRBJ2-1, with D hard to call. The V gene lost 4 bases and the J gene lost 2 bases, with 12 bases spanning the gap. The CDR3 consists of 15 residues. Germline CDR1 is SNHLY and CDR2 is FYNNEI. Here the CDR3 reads CASSAVANTYNEQFF. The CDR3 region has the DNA TGTGCCAGCAGTGCCGTGGCGAACACCTACAATGAGCAGTTCTTC.

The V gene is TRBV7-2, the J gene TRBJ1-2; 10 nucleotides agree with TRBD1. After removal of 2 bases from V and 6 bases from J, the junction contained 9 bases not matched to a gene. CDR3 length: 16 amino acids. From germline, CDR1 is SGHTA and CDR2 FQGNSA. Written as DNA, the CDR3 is TGTGCCAGCAGCTTAATGGCCGGGACAGGGGTGAATGGCTACACCTTC. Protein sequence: CASSLMAGTGVNGYTF. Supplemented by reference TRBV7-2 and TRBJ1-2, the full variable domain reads GAGVSQSPSNKVTEKGKDVELRCDPISGHTALYWYRQSLGQGLEFLIYFQGNSAPDKSGLPSDRFSAERTGGSVSTLTIQRTQQEDSAVYLCASSLMAGTGVNGYTFGSGTRLTVV.

CDR3 sequence: CASSRPGQGSAEQYF. CDR3 DNA: TGCGCCAGCAGCAGGCCGGGACAGGGCTCCGCCGAGCAGTACTTC. The V gene is TRBV23-1, the J gene TRBJ2-7; 9 bases agree with TRBD1. TRBV23-1 is assigned to the ORF class and has an uncertain function. CDR3 length: 15 amino acids. Trimming took 6 bases from V and 6 from J; bases not matched to a gene: 12.

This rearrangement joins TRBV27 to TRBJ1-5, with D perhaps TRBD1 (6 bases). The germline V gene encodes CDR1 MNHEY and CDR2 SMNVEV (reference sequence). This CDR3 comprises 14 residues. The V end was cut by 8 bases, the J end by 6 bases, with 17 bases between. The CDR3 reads CASARPGAGQPQHF. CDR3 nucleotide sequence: TGTGCCAGCGCCCGCCCGGGGGCCGGTCAGCCCCAGCATTTT.

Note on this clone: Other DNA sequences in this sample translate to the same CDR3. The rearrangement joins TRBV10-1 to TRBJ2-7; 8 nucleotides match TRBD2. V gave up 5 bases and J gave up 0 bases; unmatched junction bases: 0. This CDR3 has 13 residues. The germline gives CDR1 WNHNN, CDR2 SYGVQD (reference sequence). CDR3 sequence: CASSTSGSYEQYF. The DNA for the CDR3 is TGCGCCAGCAGTACTAGCGGCTCCTACGAGCAGTACTTC.

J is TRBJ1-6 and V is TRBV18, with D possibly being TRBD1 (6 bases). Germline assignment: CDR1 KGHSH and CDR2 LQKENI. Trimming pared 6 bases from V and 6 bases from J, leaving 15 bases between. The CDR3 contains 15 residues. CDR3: CASSPGQIRNSPLHF. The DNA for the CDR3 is TGTGCCAGCTCGCCCGGACAGATCCGTAATTCACCCCTCCACTTT. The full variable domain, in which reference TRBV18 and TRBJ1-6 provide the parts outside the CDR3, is NAGVMQNPRHLVRRRGQEARLRCSPMKGHSHVYWYRQLPEEGLKFMVYLQKENIIDESGMPKERFSAEFPKEGPSILRIQQVVRGDSAAYFCASSPGQIRNSPLHFGNGTRLTVT.

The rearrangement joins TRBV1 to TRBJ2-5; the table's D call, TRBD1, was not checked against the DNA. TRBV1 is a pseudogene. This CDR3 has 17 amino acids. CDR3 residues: CTSSQDQGTGTKETQYF. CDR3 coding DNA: TGCACCAGCAGCCAAGATCAGGGGACAGGGACTAAAGAGACCCAGTACTTC.

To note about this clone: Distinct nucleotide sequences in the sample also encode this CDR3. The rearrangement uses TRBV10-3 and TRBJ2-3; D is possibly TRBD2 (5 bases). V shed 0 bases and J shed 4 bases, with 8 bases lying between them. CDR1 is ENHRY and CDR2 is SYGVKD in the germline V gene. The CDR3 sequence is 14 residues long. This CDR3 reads CAISESGRSDTQYF. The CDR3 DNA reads TGTGCCATCAGTGAGTCAGGGAGATCAGATACGCAGTATTTT.

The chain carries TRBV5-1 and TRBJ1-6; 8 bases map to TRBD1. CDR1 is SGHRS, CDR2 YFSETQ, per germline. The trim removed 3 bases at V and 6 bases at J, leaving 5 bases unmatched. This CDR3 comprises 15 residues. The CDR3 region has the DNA TGCGCCAGCAGCTCCCAGACAGGGGTTAATTCACCCCTCCACTTT. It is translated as CASSSQTGVNSPLHF.

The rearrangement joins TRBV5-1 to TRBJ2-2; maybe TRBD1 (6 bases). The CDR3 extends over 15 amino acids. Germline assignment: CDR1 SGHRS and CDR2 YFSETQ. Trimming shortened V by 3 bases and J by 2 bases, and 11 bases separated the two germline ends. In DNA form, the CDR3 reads TGCGCCAGCAGCTGGTGGGACACCAACACCGGGGAGCTGTTTTTT. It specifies CASSWWDTNTGELFF.

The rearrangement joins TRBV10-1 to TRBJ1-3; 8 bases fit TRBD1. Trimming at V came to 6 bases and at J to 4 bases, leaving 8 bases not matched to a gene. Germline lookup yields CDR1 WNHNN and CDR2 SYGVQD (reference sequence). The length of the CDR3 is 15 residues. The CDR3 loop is CASSPGQGRGNTIYF. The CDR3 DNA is TGCGCCAGCAGCCCCGGACAGGGTCGAGGAAACACCATATATTTT.

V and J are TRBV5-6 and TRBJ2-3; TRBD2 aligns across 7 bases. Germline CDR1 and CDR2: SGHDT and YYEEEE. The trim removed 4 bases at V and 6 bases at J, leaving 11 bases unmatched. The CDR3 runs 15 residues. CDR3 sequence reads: CASSPWGSGWDTQYF. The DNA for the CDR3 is TGTGCCAGCAGCCCTTGGGGTAGCGGGTGGGATACGCAGTATTTT.